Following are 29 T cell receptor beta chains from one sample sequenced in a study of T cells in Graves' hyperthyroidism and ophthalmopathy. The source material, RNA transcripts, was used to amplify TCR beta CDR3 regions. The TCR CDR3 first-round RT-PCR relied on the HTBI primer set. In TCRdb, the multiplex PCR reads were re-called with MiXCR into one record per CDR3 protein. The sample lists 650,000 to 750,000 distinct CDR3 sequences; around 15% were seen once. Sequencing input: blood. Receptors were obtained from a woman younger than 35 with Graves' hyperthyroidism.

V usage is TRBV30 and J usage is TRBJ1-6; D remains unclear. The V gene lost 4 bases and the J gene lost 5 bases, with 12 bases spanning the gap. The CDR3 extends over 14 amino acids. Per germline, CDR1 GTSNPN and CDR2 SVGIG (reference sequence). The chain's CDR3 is CAWKAGANNSPLHF. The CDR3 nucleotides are TGTGCCTGGAAGGCGGGCGCGAATAATTCACCCCTCCACTTT.

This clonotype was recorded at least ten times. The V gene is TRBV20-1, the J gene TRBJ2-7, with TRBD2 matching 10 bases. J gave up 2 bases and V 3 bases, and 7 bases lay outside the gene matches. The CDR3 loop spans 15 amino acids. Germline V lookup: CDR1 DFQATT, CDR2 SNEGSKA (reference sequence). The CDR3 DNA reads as TGCAGTGCTAGGGGGCGGACTAGCGGTACCTACGAGCAGTACTTC. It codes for CSARGRTSGTYEQYF.

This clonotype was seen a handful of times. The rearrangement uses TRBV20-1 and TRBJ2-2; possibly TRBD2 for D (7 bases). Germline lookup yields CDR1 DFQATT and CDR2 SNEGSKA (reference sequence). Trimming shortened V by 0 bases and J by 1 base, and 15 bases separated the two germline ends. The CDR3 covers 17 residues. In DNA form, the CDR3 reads TGCAGTGCTAGAGATTCATTGCGGGGGCAGAACACCGGGGAGCTGTTTTTT. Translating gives CSARDSLRGQNTGELFF.

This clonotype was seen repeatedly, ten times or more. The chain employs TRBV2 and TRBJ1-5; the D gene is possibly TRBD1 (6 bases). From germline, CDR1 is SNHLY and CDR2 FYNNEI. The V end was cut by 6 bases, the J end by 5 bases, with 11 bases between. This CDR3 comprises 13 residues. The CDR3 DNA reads TGTGCCAGCAGGGGGGCAGGGGATCAGCCCCAGCATTTT. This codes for CASRGAGDQPQHF.

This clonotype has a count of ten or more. CDR3 in DNA: TGTGCCAGCAGCTTAGAATACAGGGCGGGGGTTGGTGAAGCTTTCTTT. It translates to CASSLEYRAGVGEAFF. V and J are TRBV11-2 and TRBJ1-1; TRBD1 is a possible D gene (6 bases). This CDR3 contains 16 residues. Trimming left V 0 bases short and J 7 bases short, with 18 bases between. The germline V gene has CDR1 SGHAT and CDR2 FQNNGV.

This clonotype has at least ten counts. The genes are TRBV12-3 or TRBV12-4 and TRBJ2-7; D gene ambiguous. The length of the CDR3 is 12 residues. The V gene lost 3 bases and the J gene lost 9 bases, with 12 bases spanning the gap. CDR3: CASSFSPPGQYF. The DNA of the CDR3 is TGTGCCAGCAGTTTCTCTCCCCCAGGGCAGTACTTC.

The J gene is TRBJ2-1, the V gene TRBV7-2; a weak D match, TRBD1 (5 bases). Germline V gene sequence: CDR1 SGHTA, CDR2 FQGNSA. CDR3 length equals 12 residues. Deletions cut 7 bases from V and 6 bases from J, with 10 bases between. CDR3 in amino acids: CASTQGINEQFF. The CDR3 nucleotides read TGTGCCAGCACCCAGGGTATCAATGAGCAGTTCTTC.

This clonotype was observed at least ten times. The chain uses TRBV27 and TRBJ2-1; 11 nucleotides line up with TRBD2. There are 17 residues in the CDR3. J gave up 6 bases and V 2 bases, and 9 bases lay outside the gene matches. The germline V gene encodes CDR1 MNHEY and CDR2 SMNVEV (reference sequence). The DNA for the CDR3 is TGTGCCAGCAGTTTAGCCGTAGGACTAGCGGGTTCCAATGAGCAGTTCTTC. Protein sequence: CASSLAVGLAGSNEQFF.

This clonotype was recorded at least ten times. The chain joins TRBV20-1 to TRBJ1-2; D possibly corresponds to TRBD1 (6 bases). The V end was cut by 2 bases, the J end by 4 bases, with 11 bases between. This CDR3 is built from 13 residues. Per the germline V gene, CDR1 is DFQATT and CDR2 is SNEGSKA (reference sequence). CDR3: CSARKQGLYGYTF. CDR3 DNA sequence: TGCAGTGCTAGAAAACAGGGACTCTATGGCTACACCTTC.

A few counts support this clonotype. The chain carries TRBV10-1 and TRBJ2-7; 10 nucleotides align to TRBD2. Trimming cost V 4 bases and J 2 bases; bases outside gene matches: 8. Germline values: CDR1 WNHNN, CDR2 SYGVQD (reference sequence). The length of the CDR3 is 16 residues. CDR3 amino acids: CASSAAGLAATYEQYF. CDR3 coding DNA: TGCGCCAGCAGTGCCGCCGGACTAGCGGCCACCTACGAGCAGTACTTC.

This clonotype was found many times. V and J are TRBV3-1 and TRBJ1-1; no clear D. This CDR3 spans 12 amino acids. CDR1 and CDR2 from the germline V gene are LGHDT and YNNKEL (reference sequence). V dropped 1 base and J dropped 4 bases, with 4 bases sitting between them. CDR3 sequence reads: CASSQVGTEAFF. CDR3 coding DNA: TGTGCCAGCAGCCAAGTTGGCACTGAAGCTTTCTTT.

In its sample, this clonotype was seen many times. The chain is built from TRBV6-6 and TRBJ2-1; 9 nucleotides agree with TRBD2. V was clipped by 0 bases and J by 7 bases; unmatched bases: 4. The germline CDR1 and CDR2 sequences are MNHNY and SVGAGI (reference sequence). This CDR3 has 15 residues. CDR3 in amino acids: CASSYSSGRINEQFF. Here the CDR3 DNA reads TGTGCCAGCAGTTACTCTAGCGGGAGAATAAATGAGCAGTTCTTC.

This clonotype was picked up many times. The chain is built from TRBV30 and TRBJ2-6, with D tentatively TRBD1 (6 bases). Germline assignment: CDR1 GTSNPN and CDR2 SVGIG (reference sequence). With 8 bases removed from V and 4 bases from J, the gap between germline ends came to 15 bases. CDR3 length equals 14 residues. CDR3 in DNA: TGTGCCCACGACAGGAATCCCGGGGCCAACGTCCTGACTTTC. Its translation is CAHDRNPGANVLTF.

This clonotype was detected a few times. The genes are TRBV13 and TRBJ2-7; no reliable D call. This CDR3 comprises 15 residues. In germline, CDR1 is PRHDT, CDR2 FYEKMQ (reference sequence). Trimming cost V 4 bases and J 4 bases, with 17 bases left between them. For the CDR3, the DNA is TGTGCCAGCAGCTCAAAGACATGGAAATTATACGAGCAGTACTTC. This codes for CASSSKTWKLYEQYF.

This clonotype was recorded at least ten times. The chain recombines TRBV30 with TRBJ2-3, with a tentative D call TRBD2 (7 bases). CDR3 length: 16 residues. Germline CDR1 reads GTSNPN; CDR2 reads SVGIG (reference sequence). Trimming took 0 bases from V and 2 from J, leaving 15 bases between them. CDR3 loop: CAWSVPRGGHTDTQYF. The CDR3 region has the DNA TGTGCCTGGAGTGTACCAAGGGGGGGACACACAGATACGCAGTATTTT.

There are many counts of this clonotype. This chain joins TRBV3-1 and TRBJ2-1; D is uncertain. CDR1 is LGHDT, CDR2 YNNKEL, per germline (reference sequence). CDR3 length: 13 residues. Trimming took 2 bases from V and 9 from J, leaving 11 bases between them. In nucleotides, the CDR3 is TGTGCCAGCAGCCAATTCGTGGAGCGTGAGCAGTTCTTC. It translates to CASSQFVEREQFF.

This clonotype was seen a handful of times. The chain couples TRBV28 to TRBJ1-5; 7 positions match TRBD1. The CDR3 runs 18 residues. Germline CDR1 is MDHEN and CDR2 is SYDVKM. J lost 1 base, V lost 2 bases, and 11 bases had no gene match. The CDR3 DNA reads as TGTGCCAGCAGTTTAAGTAGGGGGCGAGTGGGAAGCAATCAGCCCCAGCATTTT. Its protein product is CASSLSRGRVGSNQPQHF.

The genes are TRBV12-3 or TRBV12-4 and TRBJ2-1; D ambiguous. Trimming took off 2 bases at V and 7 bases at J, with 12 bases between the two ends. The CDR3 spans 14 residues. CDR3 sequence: CASSLRRLVNEQFF. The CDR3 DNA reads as TGTGCCAGCAGTTTACGGCGCCTAGTTAATGAGCAGTTCTTC.

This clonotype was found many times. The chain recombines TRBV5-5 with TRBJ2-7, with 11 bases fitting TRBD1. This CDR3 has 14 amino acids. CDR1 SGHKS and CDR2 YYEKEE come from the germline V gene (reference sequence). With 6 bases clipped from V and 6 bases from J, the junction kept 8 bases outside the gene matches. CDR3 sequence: CASISRDRGSEQYF. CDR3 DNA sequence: TGTGCCAGCATCTCTCGGGACAGGGGGAGCGAGCAGTACTTC.

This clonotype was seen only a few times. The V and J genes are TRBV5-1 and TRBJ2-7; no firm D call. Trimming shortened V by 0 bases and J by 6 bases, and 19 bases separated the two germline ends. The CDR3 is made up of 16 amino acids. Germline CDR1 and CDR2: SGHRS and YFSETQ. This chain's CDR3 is CASSLVGEDGPLEQYF. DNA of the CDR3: TGCGCCAGCAGCTTGGTTGGTGAGGACGGCCCCCTCGAGCAGTACTTC. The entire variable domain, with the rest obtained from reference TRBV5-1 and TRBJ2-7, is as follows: KAGVTQTPRYLIKTRGQQVTLSCSPISGHRSVSWYQQTPGQGLQFLFEYFSETQRNKGNFPGRFSGRQFSNSRSEMNVSTLELGDSALYLCASSLVGEDGPLEQYFGPGTRLTVT.

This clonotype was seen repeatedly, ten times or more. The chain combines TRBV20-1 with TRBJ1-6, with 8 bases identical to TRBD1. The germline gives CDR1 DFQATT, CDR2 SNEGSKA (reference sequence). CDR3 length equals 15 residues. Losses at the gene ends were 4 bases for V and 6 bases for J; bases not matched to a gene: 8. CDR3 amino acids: CSATTGGGLNSPLHF. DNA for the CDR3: TGCAGTGCTACCACAGGGGGTGGACTTAATTCACCCCTCCACTTT.

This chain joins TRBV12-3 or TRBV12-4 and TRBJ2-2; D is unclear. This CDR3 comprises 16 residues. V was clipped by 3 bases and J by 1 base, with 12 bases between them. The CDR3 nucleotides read TGTGCCAGCAGTTTTACCGACACTTTGAACACCGGGGAGCTGTTTTTT. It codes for CASSFTDTLNTGELFF.

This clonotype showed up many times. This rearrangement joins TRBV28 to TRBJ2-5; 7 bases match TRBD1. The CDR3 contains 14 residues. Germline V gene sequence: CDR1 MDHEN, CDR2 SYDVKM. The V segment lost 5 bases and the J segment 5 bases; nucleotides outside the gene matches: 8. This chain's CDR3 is CASSPPRTGETQYF. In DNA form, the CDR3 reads TGTGCCAGCAGTCCCCCTCGGACAGGCGAGACCCAGTACTTC.

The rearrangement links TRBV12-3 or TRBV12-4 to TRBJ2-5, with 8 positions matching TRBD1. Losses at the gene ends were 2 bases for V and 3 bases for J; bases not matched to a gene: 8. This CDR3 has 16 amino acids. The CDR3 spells CASSLRVGTGKETQYF. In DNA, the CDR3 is TGTGCCAGCAGTTTAAGGGTCGGGACAGGCAAAGAGACCCAGTACTTC.

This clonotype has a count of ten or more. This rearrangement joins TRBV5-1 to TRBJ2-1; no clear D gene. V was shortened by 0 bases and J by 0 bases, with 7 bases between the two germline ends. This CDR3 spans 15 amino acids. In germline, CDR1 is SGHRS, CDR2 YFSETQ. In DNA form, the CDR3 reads TGCGCCAGCAGCTTGGCCCTAGTCTCCTACAATGAGCAGTTCTTC. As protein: CASSLALVSYNEQFF.

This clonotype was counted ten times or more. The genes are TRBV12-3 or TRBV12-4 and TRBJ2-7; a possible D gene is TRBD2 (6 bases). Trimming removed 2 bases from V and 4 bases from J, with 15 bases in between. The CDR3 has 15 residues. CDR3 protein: CASSLSSGAMYEQYF. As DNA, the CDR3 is TGTGCCAGCAGTTTAAGTAGCGGAGCCATGTACGAGCAGTACTTC.

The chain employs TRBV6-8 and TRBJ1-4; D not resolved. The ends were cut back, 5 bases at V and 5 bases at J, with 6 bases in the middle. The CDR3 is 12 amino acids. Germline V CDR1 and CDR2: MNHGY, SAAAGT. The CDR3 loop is CASSMQNEKLFF. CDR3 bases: TGTGCCAGCAGTATGCAGAATGAAAAACTGTTTTTT.

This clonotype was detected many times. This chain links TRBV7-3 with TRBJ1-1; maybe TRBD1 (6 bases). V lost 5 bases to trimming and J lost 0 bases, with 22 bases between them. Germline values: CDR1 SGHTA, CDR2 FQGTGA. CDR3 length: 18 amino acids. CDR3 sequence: CASSPMGGASSMNTEAFF. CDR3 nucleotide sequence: TGTGCCAGCAGCCCCATGGGGGGGGCTTCGTCCATGAACACTGAAGCTTTCTTT. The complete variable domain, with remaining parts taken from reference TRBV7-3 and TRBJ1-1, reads GAGVSQTPSNKVTEKGKYVELRCDPISGHTALYWYRQSLGQGPEFLIYFQGTGAADDSGLPNDRFFAVRPEGSVSTLKIQRTERGDSAVYLCASSPMGGASSMNTEAFFGQGTRLTVV.

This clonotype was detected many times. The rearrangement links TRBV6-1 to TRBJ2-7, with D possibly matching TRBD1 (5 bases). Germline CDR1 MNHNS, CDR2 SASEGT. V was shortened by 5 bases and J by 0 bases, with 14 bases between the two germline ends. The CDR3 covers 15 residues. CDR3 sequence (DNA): TGTGCCAGCAGTTTTCGCAGGGCGCACTCCTACGAGCAGTACTTC. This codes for CASSFRRAHSYEQYF.